The entry below describes one T cell receptor beta chain. Its antigen is unknown. Base qualities are not recorded, but no much larger clone differs from it by a single base. The sample's time point label is to be understood as: recipient sample about 28 days before transplant, after cytoreduction. Blood from recipients was drawn about 28 days before transplant and again at days 30, 100 and 180 after transplant. Nuclei Lysis Solution was used to extract genomic DNA from fresh or cryopreserved unfractionated peripheral blood mononuclear cells. This sample is part of a study of T cell clonotyping in hematopoietic cell transplantation (dated by TCRdb to about 2021). Background for the entire study: Pretransplant samples from recipients were collected after cytoreduction. Recruitment of patients was conducted between 2015 and January 2017, and follow-up was continued until late 2020 or death. The study collected 135 blood samples from some 35 consecutive transplant recipients and their related donors. Paper-wide results and their limitations: Donor and pretransplant recipient Inverse Simpson Index values predicted broader posttransplant TCR repertoire diversity. The sample size was limited, and CD4 and CD8 repertoire contributions could not be separated because cells were not sorted. After transplant, TCR diversity in recipients dropped, and pathologically expanded clonotypes climbed progressively between day 30 and day 180. Recipient repertoires showed only a small fraction of overlap with donor repertoires, and over 97% appeared de novo at the given depth.

TCR beta CDR3 regions were amplified from genomic DNA with the immunoSEQ assay, a bias-controlled multiplex PCR using V- and J-specific primers. A second PCR step added a proprietary barcode and Illumina adapter sequences to the CDR3 amplicons. An Illumina MiSeq instrument was used for sequencing of the CDR3 libraries. The study's own analysis went as follows. Export and quality control were performed with immunoSEQ Analyzer 3.0, and downstream analyses were performed with R Bioconductor and Immunarch. Only productive rearrangements in the normalized downsampled data set were used to calculate repertoire metrics. Pathologically expanded clonotypes were defined as those larger than 5 templates in the normalized cohort. Repertoire diversity was measured with the Inverse Simpson Index. The non-normalized data set was used for CMV-specificity analyses so that all clonotypes could be captured. The immuneACCESS repertoire file appears here via TCRdb, limited to in-frame rearrangements. These files lack a portion of the clones; in checked studies, under half of the deficit traces to unresolved V genes, and the cause of the others is not known. V, J and clone size are those of that table, while D and trimming were read from the DNA. The sample table lists some 2,000 clones, about 94% of them with a count of one. The ten largest account for 2.8% of the sample.

The V and J ends are trimmed by 3 bases and 7 bases, leaving 12 bases between them. The CDR3 runs 13 residues from the cysteine to the phenylalanine. The kept DNA is CDR3 alone, 39 bases in frame from the first base. In the germline V gene (reference sequence), CDR1 corresponds to LNHDA and CDR2 to SQIVND. The receptor was derived from a woman in her fifties or sixties with acute myeloid leukemia. Some clones in this sample may be carry-over from other donors' samples. Sequences were derived from peripheral blood mononuclear cells, sampled before stem cell transplant. The chain links TRBV19 with TRBJ1-1, and possibly TRBD1, on 5 matching bases. The CDR3 region reads CASSISLTVEAFF. The DNA sequence is as follows: TGTGCCAGTAGTATCTCCCTGACAGTTGAAGCTTTCTTT.